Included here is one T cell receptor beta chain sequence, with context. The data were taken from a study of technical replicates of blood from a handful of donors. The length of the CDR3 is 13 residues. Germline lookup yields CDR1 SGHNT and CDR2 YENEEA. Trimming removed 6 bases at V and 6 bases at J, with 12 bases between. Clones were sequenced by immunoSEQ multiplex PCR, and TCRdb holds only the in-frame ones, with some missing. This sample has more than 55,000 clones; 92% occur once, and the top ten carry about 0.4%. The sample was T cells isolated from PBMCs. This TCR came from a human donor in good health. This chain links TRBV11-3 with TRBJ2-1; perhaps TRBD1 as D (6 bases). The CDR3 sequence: CASRQGGRNEQFF. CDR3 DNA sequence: TGTGCCAGCAGACAGGGCGGTCGCAATGAGCAGTTCTTC.